This T cell receptor beta chain derives from a study of blood T cell repertoires in COVID-19. The germline gives CDR1 SSHAT, CDR2 FNYEAQ (reference sequence). The CDR3 runs 16 residues. V gave up 0 bases and J gave up 0 bases, with 8 bases separating them. This clone was seen ten or more times. Measured with immunoSEQ multiplex PCR; TCRdb has only the in-frame clones, and not every one. The sample yields 200,000 to 300,000 clones, roughly 88% seen once. The sequence derives from a man in his forties with acute or convalescent COVID-19. This rearrangement joins TRBV7-7 to TRBJ2-2, with a weak D call TRBD2 (5 bases). The specimen sequenced was peripheral blood. CDR3 in amino acids: CASSLAGDTNTGELFF. In DNA, the CDR3 is TGTGCCAGCAGCTTAGCCGGGGATACGAACACCGGGGAGCTGTTTTTT.